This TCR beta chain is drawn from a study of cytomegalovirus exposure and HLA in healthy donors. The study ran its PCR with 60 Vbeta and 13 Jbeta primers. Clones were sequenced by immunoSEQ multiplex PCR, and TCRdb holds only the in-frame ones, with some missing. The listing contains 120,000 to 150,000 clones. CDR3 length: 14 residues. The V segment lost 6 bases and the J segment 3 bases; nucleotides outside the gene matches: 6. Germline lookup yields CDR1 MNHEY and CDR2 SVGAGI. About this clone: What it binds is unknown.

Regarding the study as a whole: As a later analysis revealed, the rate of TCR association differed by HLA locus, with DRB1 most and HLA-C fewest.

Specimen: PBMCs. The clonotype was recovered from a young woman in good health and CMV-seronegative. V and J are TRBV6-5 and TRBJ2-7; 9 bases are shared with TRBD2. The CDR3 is CASSLSGSGYEQYF. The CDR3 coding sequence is TGTGCCAGCAGCCTTAGCGGGAGTGGCTACGAGCAGTACTTC.